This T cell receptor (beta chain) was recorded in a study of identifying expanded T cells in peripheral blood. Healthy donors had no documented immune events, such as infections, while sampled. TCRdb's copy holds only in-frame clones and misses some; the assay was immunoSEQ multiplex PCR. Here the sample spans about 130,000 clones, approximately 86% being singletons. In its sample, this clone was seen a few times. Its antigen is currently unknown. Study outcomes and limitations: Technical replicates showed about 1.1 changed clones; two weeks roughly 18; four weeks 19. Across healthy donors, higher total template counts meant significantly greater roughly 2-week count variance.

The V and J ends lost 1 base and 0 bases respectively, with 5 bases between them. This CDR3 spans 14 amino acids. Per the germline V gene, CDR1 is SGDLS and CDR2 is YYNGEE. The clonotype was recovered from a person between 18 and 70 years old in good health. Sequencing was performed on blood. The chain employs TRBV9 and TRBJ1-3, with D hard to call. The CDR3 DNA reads TGTGCCAGCAGCGTAAAGCCCTCTGGAAACACCATATATTTT. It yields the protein CASSVKPSGNTIYF.